This T cell receptor beta chain was sequenced during a study of CD8 T cells in Susac syndrome. Study results and limitations: The study conceded that its TCR sequencing and HLA analysis involved relatively few individuals.

On this clonotype itself: The antigen remains unidentified.

The patients who served as multiple sclerosis controls were treatment-naive and had stable or active relapsing-remitting disease that fulfilled the revised McDonald criteria. An input of roughly 0.5 to 1 ug of RNA was subjected to reverse transcription using random hexamers. Amplification of TCR beta CDR3 spanned 54 Vbeta and 13 Jbeta via immunoSEQ multiplex PCR. TCRdb processed the immunoSEQ multiplex PCR reads anew with MiXCR; each CDR3 protein has one entry. This table holds around 160,000 distinct CDR3 sequences, approximately 93% found once. In germline, CDR1 is SGHNT, CDR2 YYREEE (reference sequence). The V and J ends lost 2 bases and 2 bases respectively, with 15 bases between them. This CDR3 contains 16 residues.

Sequenced input: CD4+ T cells from PBMCs. This chain uses TRBV5-4 with TRBJ2-3; D remains ambiguous. The source of this sequence is a human donor with multiple sclerosis. The CDR3 region has the DNA TGTGCCAGCAGCTTACGAACCGCTAGGGACACAGATACGCAGTATTTT. Residues: CASSLRTARDTDTQYF.